The rows below give T cell receptor beta chains drawn from one sample of a study of PD-L1 blockade in urothelial cancer. Sequencing used immunoSEQ multiplex PCR; TCRdb keeps in-frame clones, though not all of them. The top ten clones hold 7.3% of a sample with 35,000 to 45,000 clones, about 90% of them seen once. This specimen was PBMCs, taken around atezolizumab (anti-PD-L1) treatment. These receptors were obtained from a man in his 70s with urothelial cancer. Each CDR3 is given with its conserved first and last residue. A D gene is named only where the DNA matches it firmly. The size entry is marked missing in some rows and otherwise reads once, few, many or a size class.

CAWSGDSNQPQHF	TGTGCCTGGAGTGGCGATAGCAATCAGCCCCAGCATTTT	.	TRBV30	TRBJ1-5	.
CASSVGSPYEQYF	TGTGCCAGCAGTGTAGGGAGTCCCTACGAGCAGTACTTC	.	TRBV28	TRBJ2-7	.
CASSPLTLGLAGRETQYF	TGCGCCAGCAGTCCCCTGACTCTGGGACTAGCGGGACGGGAGACCCAGTACTTC	TRBD2	TRBV10-1	TRBJ2-5	.
CASRNPGGYEQYF	TGTGCCAGCAGGAATCCAGGAGGCTACGAGCAGTACTTC	.	TRBV6-6	TRBJ2-7	.
CASSSPRLAKYNEQFF	TGTGCCAGCAGTTCCCCCCGACTAGCGAAATACAATGAGCAGTTCTTC	TRBD2	TRBV27	TRBJ2-1	.
CASSPRGTNEKLFF	TGTGCCAGCAGCCCTAGGGGAACTAATGAAAAACTGTTTTTT	.	TRBV6-5	TRBJ1-4	.
CASSSTGGEETQYF	TGTGCCAGCAGCAGTACAGGGGGGGAAGAGACCCAGTACTTC	.	TRBV5-6	TRBJ2-5	.
CASSQDGAGSGEQYF	TGCGCCAGCAGCCAAGATGGGGCCGGGAGTGGCGAGCAGTACTTC	.	TRBV4-1	TRBJ2-7	.
CASRPGLADLYNEQFF	TGTGCCAGCAGACCGGGACTAGCGGACCTTTACAATGAGCAGTTCTTC	TRBD2	TRBV7-9	TRBJ2-1	.
CASSVSPGTSGSTGGLGTNEQFF	TGTGCCAGCAGCGTAAGCCCAGGGACTAGCGGGTCGACGGGGGGGTTGGGTACTAATGAGCAGTTCTTC	TRBD2	TRBV9	TRBJ2-1	.
CASSILQGNTEAFF	TGTGCCAGTAGTATTTTACAGGGAAACACTGAAGCTTTCTTT	.	TRBV19	TRBJ1-1	.
CASSLGTSRGNQPQHF	TGTGCCAGCAGCTTAGGGACATCACGGGGCAATCAGCCCCAGCATTTT	.	TRBV7-8	TRBJ1-5	.
CASCRLAGDETQYF	TGTGCCAGCTGTAGACTAGCGGGAGACGAGACCCAGTACTTC	TRBD2	TRBV9	TRBJ2-5	.
CASSPKYRTEAFF	TGTGCCAGCAGCCCTAAGTACCGAACTGAAGCTTTCTTT	.	TRBV6-5	TRBJ1-1	few
CASSKCYSGRMFSYEQYF	TGTGCCAGCAGCAAATGCTATAGCGGGAGAATGTTCTCCTACGAGCAGTACTTC	.	TRBV21-1	TRBJ2-7	.
CASIQGSYGYTF	TGTGCCAGCATACAGGGTAGCTATGGCTACACCTTC	.	TRBV7-2	TRBJ1-2	.
CASTPPWTGGGEQYF	TGTGCCAGCACCCCCCCCTGGACAGGGGGAGGCGAGCAGTACTTC	TRBD1	TRBV28	TRBJ2-7	.
CASSPGQGVVGELFF	TGTGCCAGCAGCCCGGGACAGGGGGTTGTCGGGGAGCTGTTTTTT	TRBD1	TRBV7-9	TRBJ2-2	once
CASSLTASGNTIYF	TGTGCCAGCAGCTTAACAGCCTCTGGAAACACCATATATTTT	.	TRBV11-2	TRBJ1-3	.
CASSPSSQGAHEQYF	TGTGCCAGCAGCCCTTCGAGCCAGGGGGCTCACGAGCAGTACTTC	TRBD1	TRBV7-2	TRBJ2-7	.
CASSPLLGSTGGTEAFF	TGTGCCAGCTCACCCCTCCTGGGATCTACAGGGGGCACTGAAGCTTTCTTT	TRBD1	TRBV18	TRBJ1-1	.
CASSQVLGGQPQHF	TGCGCCAGCAGCCAAGTACTAGGAGGTCAGCCCCAGCATTTT	.	TRBV4-1	TRBJ1-5	few
CASSPDGLPTGELFF	TGCGCCAGCAGCCCCGATGGACTACCCACCGGGGAGCTGTTTTTT	.	TRBV5-1	TRBJ2-2	.
CASSRTSGIYEQFF	TGTGCCAGCAGTCGGACTAGCGGGATTTATGAGCAGTTCTTC	TRBD2	TRBV7-3	TRBJ2-1	.
CATSSIAGGGADTQYF	TGTGCCACCAGCAGTATAGCGGGAGGGGGCGCAGATACGCAGTATTTT	TRBD2	TRBV15	TRBJ2-3	.
CASSISALTLRDRVYEQYF	TGTGCCAGTAGTATATCGGCACTCACACTCCGGGACAGGGTCTACGAGCAGTACTTC	TRBD1	TRBV19	TRBJ2-7	.
CASSPLAGDNEQFF	TGTGCCAGCAGCCCACTAGCGGGGGACAATGAGCAGTTCTTC	TRBD2	TRBV7-9	TRBJ2-1	.
CASSLDRSYEQYF	TGTGCCAGCAGCTTAGACCGGTCCTACGAGCAGTACTTC	.	TRBV7-8	TRBJ2-7	.
CASSYGGPYGYTF	TGTGCCAGCAGTTACGGGGGCCCTTATGGCTACACCTTC	.	TRBV6-5	TRBJ1-2	.
CASSKTGVNQPQHF	TGTGCCAGTAGTAAAACAGGGGTCAATCAGCCCCAGCATTTT	TRBD1	TRBV19	TRBJ1-5	.
CASSLQASGTSTDTQYF	TGTGCCAGCAGTTTACAGGCTAGCGGTACCAGCACAGATACGCAGTATTTT	TRBD2	TRBV28	TRBJ2-3	.
CASENSNGLLNNEQFF	TGTGCCAGCGAGAATTCAAACGGACTGTTAAACAATGAGCAGTTCTTC	.	TRBV19	TRBJ2-1	.
CASSVGGGGTDTQYF	TGTGCCAGCAGCGTCGGGGGGGGCGGCACAGATACGCAGTATTTT	TRBD2	TRBV9	TRBJ2-3	.
CASSPTRYGITEAFF	TGTGCCAGCAGTCCTACACGGTACGGGATTACTGAAGCTTTCTTT	.	TRBV28	TRBJ1-1	once
CASSLDTTIAKNIQYF	TGTGCCAGCAGCTTGGACACAACCATAGCCAAAAACATTCAGTACTTC	.	TRBV5-4	TRBJ2-4	.
CASSEARSRATDTQYF	TGTGCCAGCAGTGAAGCTCGATCCAGGGCCACAGATACGCAGTATTTT	.	TRBV6-1	TRBJ2-3	.
CASSSLGSSYEQYF	TGTGCCAGCAGCTCTTTGGGGAGCTCCTACGAGCAGTACTTC	.	TRBV28	TRBJ2-7	.
CASRQGFGNQPQHF	TGTGCCAGCAGACAGGGATTCGGCAATCAGCCCCAGCATTTT	.	TRBV28	TRBJ1-5	.
CATSVLQGAVYNEQFF	TGTGCCACCAGCGTCTTACAGGGGGCTGTTTACAATGAGCAGTTCTTC	TRBD1	TRBV15	TRBJ2-1	.
CASSSLVGATGELFF	TGTGCCAGCAGTTCCCTGGTAGGAGCCACCGGGGAGCTGTTTTTT	.	TRBV27	TRBJ2-2	.
CASSVAAGYNEQFF	TGTGCCAGCAGCGTAGCGGCAGGGTATAATGAGCAGTTCTTC	.	TRBV9	TRBJ2-1	.
CASASLGEQYF	TGTGCCAGCGCCTCCCTCGGCGAGCAGTACTTC	.	TRBV27	TRBJ2-7	.
CASSLTSGRYEQYF	TGCGCCAGCAGCTTGACCAGCGGCCGCTACGAGCAGTACTTC	.	TRBV5-1	TRBJ2-7	.
CASGTGTTGGEQFF	TGTGCTAGTGGTACCGGGACAACCGGCGGTGAGCAGTTCTTC	.	TRBV12-5	TRBJ2-1	.
CASSFRASGVGDTQYF	TGTGCCAGCAGCTTTAGGGCTAGCGGGGTGGGAGATACGCAGTATTTT	TRBD2	TRBV7-2	TRBJ2-3	.